A single T cell receptor beta chain is shown here with its context. This CDR3 region has 14 residues. CDR1 and CDR2 (germline): SGHDN, FVKESK. The V gene end was trimmed by 4 bases and the J gene end by 4 bases; junction bases not matched to a gene: 5. This sample is drawn from a study of technical replicates of blood from several donors. TCRdb's table, derived via immunoSEQ multiplex PCR, lists solely in-frame clones and lacks some. The sample holds about 82,000 clones, nearly 96% seen once. The clonotype originates from a human donor in good health. The rearrangement uses TRBV14 and TRBJ2-7, with 9 bases identical to TRBD1. The sample taken for sequencing was T cells isolated from PBMCs. CDR3 residues: CASSLGQGPYEQYF. The CDR3 nucleotides read TGTGCCAGCAGCCTGGGACAGGGACCATACGAGCAGTACTTC.